This paragraph reports one T cell receptor beta chain. Its antigen is not known. The data belong to a study of cytomegalovirus exposure and HLA in healthy donors. The study, taken as a whole, reports: The HLA-A and HLA-B alleles of most subjects were reportedly predicted accurately from TCR beta sequences. The authors assumed roughly uniform sequencing depth across donors for presence/absence analyses.

Amplification used 60 Vbeta primers and 13 Jbeta primers. Profiling relied on immunoSEQ multiplex PCR, and the TCRdb table lists in-frame clones only, not all of them. This repertoire shows more than 85,000 clones, nearly 80% found once; its top ten account for 1% to 1.5%. Germline CDR1 reads MNHEY; CDR2 reads SVGAGI. V was clipped by 6 bases and J by 5 bases; unmatched bases: 9. This CDR3 spans 14 amino acids. Material for sequencing was PBMCs. This TCR was recovered from a man aged 25-40 years in good health and CMV-seronegative. The chain combines TRBV6-5 with TRBJ1-2, with 7 bases aligning to TRBD1. The CDR3 DNA follows: TGTGCCAGCAGCCCGTCCGGGACAGATTATGGCTACACCTTC. As protein: CASSPSGTDYGYTF.